A selection of T cell receptor beta chains follows, all from one sample in a study of cytomegalovirus exposure and HLA in healthy donors. The table came from immunoSEQ multiplex PCR; TCRdb's copy has only in-frame clones and leaves some out. The table lists approximately 150,000 clones, roughly 87% of them singletons. The source material was PBMCs. The receptors were sampled from a man younger than 40 in good health and CMV-seropositive. Each CDR3 is given with its conserved first and last residue. The D gene is left open where the match is weak. A clone size is listed for some rows: how often the clone was seen (once, few, many), or a class if it is expanded.

j_gene: TRBJ2-2
v_gene: TRBV18
abundance: .
d_gene: .
CDR3nt: TGTGCCAGCTCACCCGAGAGGAATACCGGGGAGCTGTTTTTT
CDR3aa: CASSPERNTGELFF

j_gene: TRBJ1-2
v_gene: TRBV7-2
abundance: once
d_gene: TRBD1
CDR3nt: TGTGCCAGCAGCTTAAGGTCTCGGGACAGCTATGGCTACACCTTC
CDR3aa: CASSLRSRDSYGYTF

j_gene: TRBJ1-1
v_gene: TRBV28
abundance: .
d_gene: .
CDR3nt: TGTGCCAGCATAGGAGGTAAAAAAGCTTTCTTT
CDR3aa: CASIGGKKAFF

j_gene: TRBJ2-1
v_gene: TRBV6-5
abundance: .
d_gene: TRBD1
CDR3nt: TGTGCCAGCAGTCCACAGGGGGCCGGCTACAATGAGCAGTTCTTC
CDR3aa: CASSPQGAGYNEQFF

j_gene: TRBJ2-7
v_gene: TRBV5-1
abundance: .
d_gene: .
CDR3nt: TGCGCCAGCAGCGTGGCGGGACAGTCCTACGAGCAGTACTTC
CDR3aa: CASSVAGQSYEQYF

j_gene: TRBJ1-2
v_gene: TRBV6-1
abundance: .
d_gene: TRBD1
CDR3nt: TGTGCCAGCAGTGCCACTCAAGACAGGGCGAGTGGCTACACCTTC
CDR3aa: CASSATQDRASGYTF

j_gene: TRBJ2-2
v_gene: TRBV6-6
abundance: .
d_gene: TRBD1
CDR3nt: TGTGCCAGCAGAACCACAGGGGTCCACACCGGGGAGCTGTTTTTT
CDR3aa: CASRTTGVHTGELFF

j_gene: TRBJ2-3
v_gene: TRBV28
abundance: .
d_gene: TRBD2
CDR3nt: TGTGCCAGCACCTTTGGTGGGGGACTAGCCCCCGGTACGCAGTATTTT
CDR3aa: CASTFGGGLAPGTQYF

j_gene: TRBJ2-3
v_gene: TRBV18
abundance: .
d_gene: TRBD2
CDR3nt: TGTGCCAGCTCACCAACCAGCGGGAGGGCCGGAGATACGCAGTATTTT
CDR3aa: CASSPTSGRAGDTQYF

j_gene: TRBJ1-1
v_gene: TRBV28
abundance: once
d_gene: .
CDR3nt: TGTGCCAGCAGCTCCCCTGGGGCGAACACTGAAGCTTTCTTT
CDR3aa: CASSSPGANTEAFF

j_gene: TRBJ2-1
v_gene: TRBV2
abundance: .
d_gene: TRBD2
CDR3nt: TGTGCCAGCAGTGTGGGGGGGGGTGAAGGGTCGCGACTTTCCGACGGTGAGCAGTTCTTC
CDR3aa: CASSVGGGEGSRLSDGEQFF

j_gene: TRBJ2-7
v_gene: TRBV5-1
abundance: .
d_gene: TRBD2
CDR3nt: TGCGCCAGCAGCTTGGAGGGACTAACCTACGAGCAGTACTTC
CDR3aa: CASSLEGLTYEQYF

j_gene: TRBJ1-3
v_gene: TRBV19
abundance: .
d_gene: .
CDR3nt: TGTGCCAGTAGTCTAGGGACTTCTGGAAACACCATATATTTT
CDR3aa: CASSLGTSGNTIYF

j_gene: TRBJ2-2
v_gene: TRBV28
abundance: few
d_gene: .
CDR3nt: TGTGCCAGCAGTTCGGGACTTCCGTTCACCGGGGAGCTGTTTTTT
CDR3aa: CASSSGLPFTGELFF

j_gene: TRBJ2-4
v_gene: TRBV28
abundance: .
d_gene: .
CDR3nt: TGTGCCAGCAGTTTAAATACAATGGTAGCCAAAAACATTCAGTACTTC
CDR3aa: CASSLNTMVAKNIQYF

j_gene: TRBJ2-2
v_gene: TRBV7-6
abundance: .
d_gene: .
CDR3nt: TGTGCCAGCAGCTTGGGACACTTGGGGGGGGAGCTGTTTTTT
CDR3aa: CASSLGHLGGELFF

j_gene: TRBJ2-5
v_gene: TRBV7-2
abundance: .
d_gene: TRBD2
CDR3nt: TGTGCCAGCAGCGCGCAACCCCCGGGGGGGGGCTTAGAGACCCAGTACTTC
CDR3aa: CASSAQPPGGGLETQYF

j_gene: TRBJ2-3
v_gene: TRBV7-8
abundance: few
d_gene: TRBD2
CDR3nt: TGTGCCAGCTTTTACCCCGGGCTAGCGGCCTTTCGGGTAGCAGATACGCAGTATTTT
CDR3aa: CASFYPGLAAFRVADTQYF

j_gene: TRBJ1-4
v_gene: TRBV5-4
abundance: few
d_gene: TRBD1
CDR3nt: TGTGCCAGCAGCATCGGACAGGGAGGGGCTAATGAAAAACTGTTTTTT
CDR3aa: CASSIGQGGANEKLFF

j_gene: TRBJ2-7
v_gene: TRBV28
abundance: .
d_gene: TRBD2
CDR3nt: TGTGCCAGCAACACCCACGGACTAGCGGGGGGATATTACGAGCAGTACTTC
CDR3aa: CASNTHGLAGGYYEQYF

j_gene: TRBJ2-7
v_gene: TRBV7-8
abundance: .
d_gene: TRBD1
CDR3nt: TGTGCCAGCAGCTTAGGGACAGGGGGCAGCTCCTACGAGCAGTACTTC
CDR3aa: CASSLGTGGSSYEQYF

j_gene: TRBJ1-5
v_gene: TRBV28
abundance: .
d_gene: .
CDR3nt: TGTGCCAGCAGTTTGACAGGATATAGCAATCAGCCCCAGCATTTT
CDR3aa: CASSLTGYSNQPQHF

j_gene: TRBJ2-5
v_gene: TRBV30
abundance: .
d_gene: .
CDR3nt: TGTGCCTCCGCGGACCAAGAGACCCAGTACTTC
CDR3aa: CASADQETQYF

j_gene: TRBJ1-1
v_gene: TRBV2
abundance: .
d_gene: .
CDR3nt: TGTGCCAGCAGTGAAAGCGCGGGGAAGGGTGAAGCTTTCTTT
CDR3aa: CASSESAGKGEAFF

j_gene: TRBJ1-2
v_gene: TRBV29-1
abundance: .
d_gene: .
CDR3nt: TGCAGCGTTAGAGGGGACAACCTCTATGGCTACACCTTC
CDR3aa: CSVRGDNLYGYTF

j_gene: TRBJ2-1
v_gene: TRBV7-6
abundance: .
d_gene: TRBD2
CDR3nt: TGTGCCAGCAGCTTAGAAAGCGGGAGGGCCCGCAATGAGCAGTTCTTC
CDR3aa: CASSLESGRARNEQFF

j_gene: TRBJ2-7
v_gene: TRBV19
abundance: .
d_gene: TRBD1
CDR3nt: TGTGCCAGTAGTATCGCACAGGGGAATCCCTACGAGCAGTACTTC
CDR3aa: CASSIAQGNPYEQYF

j_gene: TRBJ1-3
v_gene: TRBV30
abundance: .
d_gene: .
CDR3nt: TGTGCCTGGAGTGCCTTAAATAACAGGGTCGTAAACACCATATATTTT
CDR3aa: CAWSALNNRVVNTIYF

j_gene: TRBJ2-1
v_gene: TRBV27
abundance: .
d_gene: TRBD2
CDR3nt: TGTGCCAGCAGAGTTAGGCCTAGCGGATACAATGAGCAGTTCTTC
CDR3aa: CASRVRPSGYNEQFF

j_gene: TRBJ2-7
v_gene: TRBV6-1
abundance: .
d_gene: TRBD1
CDR3nt: TGTGCCAGCAGGCCCCGGACAGGGCTATCCTACGAGCAGTACTTC
CDR3aa: CASRPRTGLSYEQYF

j_gene: TRBJ1-1
v_gene: TRBV11-3
abundance: .
d_gene: .
CDR3nt: TGTGCCAGCAGCTTAGATCGAGTAACTGAAGCTTTCTTT
CDR3aa: CASSLDRVTEAFF

j_gene: TRBJ2-5
v_gene: TRBV4-2
abundance: .
d_gene: .
CDR3nt: TGTGCCAGCAGCCACGGGGGAATCCAAGAGACCCAGTACTTC
CDR3aa: CASSHGGIQETQYF

j_gene: TRBJ2-1
v_gene: TRBV29-1
abundance: .
d_gene: .
CDR3nt: TGCAGCGTTGTTCCAGGGGACAATGAGCAGTTCTTC
CDR3aa: CSVVPGDNEQFF

j_gene: TRBJ2-5
v_gene: TRBV6-1
abundance: .
d_gene: .
CDR3nt: TGTGCCAGCAGTCTCTCCATGGGGGCGGTAGAGACCCAGTACTTC
CDR3aa: CASSLSMGAVETQYF

j_gene: TRBJ1-1
v_gene: TRBV5-1
abundance: .
d_gene: .
CDR3nt: TGCGCCAGCAGCTTGCGACGGGGAAACACTGAAGCTTTCTTT
CDR3aa: CASSLRRGNTEAFF

j_gene: TRBJ2-5
v_gene: TRBV18
abundance: .
d_gene: TRBD1
CDR3nt: TGTGCCAGCTCCCGAGGGACAGGGGGCGCGGAGACCCAGTACTTC
CDR3aa: CASSRGTGGAETQYF

j_gene: TRBJ1-3
v_gene: TRBV6-5
abundance: .
d_gene: TRBD1
CDR3nt: TGTGCCAGCAGTTCCACAGGGGGCCCTGGAAACACCATATATTTT
CDR3aa: CASSSTGGPGNTIYF

j_gene: TRBJ2-7
v_gene: TRBV5-1
abundance: .
d_gene: .
CDR3nt: TGCGCCAGCAGCTTAGGGGGTTCTCCCTACGAGCAGTACTTC
CDR3aa: CASSLGGSPYEQYF

j_gene: TRBJ2-2
v_gene: TRBV5-5
abundance: .
d_gene: .
CDR3nt: TGTGCCAGCAGCTCCCCGCCCGGGGGAGGAAACACCGGGGAGCTGTTTTTT
CDR3aa: CASSSPPGGGNTGELFF

j_gene: TRBJ2-1
v_gene: TRBV5-4
abundance: .
d_gene: TRBD2
CDR3nt: TGTGCCAGCAGCTTGGAGGCTAGCGGGGGTGGTGAGCAGTTCTTC
CDR3aa: CASSLEASGGGEQFF

j_gene: TRBJ1-6
v_gene: TRBV10-3
abundance: few
d_gene: .
CDR3nt: TGTGCCATCAGTGATAACCAGACACCCCTCCACTTT
CDR3aa: CAISDNQTPLHF

j_gene: TRBJ1-1
v_gene: TRBV9
abundance: .
d_gene: .
CDR3nt: TGTGCCAGCAGCCCGGGGGGTGGGAACACTGAAGCTTTCTTT
CDR3aa: CASSPGGGNTEAFF

j_gene: TRBJ2-7
v_gene: TRBV7-2
abundance: .
d_gene: TRBD2
CDR3nt: TGTGCCAGCAGCTTCGGGACTAGCGGGGGGGCCGCCGAGCAGTACTTC
CDR3aa: CASSFGTSGGAAEQYF

j_gene: TRBJ2-7
v_gene: TRBV9
abundance: .
d_gene: TRBD1
CDR3nt: TGTGCCAGCAGCCCCCTTGGACAGGCGTACGAGCAGTACTTC
CDR3aa: CASSPLGQAYEQYF

j_gene: TRBJ2-2
v_gene: TRBV7-9
abundance: .
d_gene: TRBD1
CDR3nt: TGTGCCAGCAGCTTGTTCGCCGGACAGGGGCCCAACACCGGGGAGCTGTTTTTT
CDR3aa: CASSLFAGQGPNTGELFF

j_gene: TRBJ1-2
v_gene: TRBV28
abundance: .
d_gene: TRBD1
CDR3nt: TGTGCCAGCAGTCCGGGGGGAACCGGGACAGGCTATGGCTACACCTTC
CDR3aa: CASSPGGTGTGYGYTF

j_gene: TRBJ1-5
v_gene: TRBV4-1
abundance: .
d_gene: TRBD1
CDR3nt: TGCGCCAGCAGCCAACCAGGTCAGGGGGGCAATCAGCCCCAGCATTTT
CDR3aa: CASSQPGQGGNQPQHF

j_gene: TRBJ1-3
v_gene: TRBV18
abundance: .
d_gene: .
CDR3nt: TGTGCCAGCTCACCACGAAACAGGGTAGAGGGAAACACCATATATTTT
CDR3aa: CASSPRNRVEGNTIYF

j_gene: TRBJ2-7
v_gene: TRBV19
abundance: .
d_gene: TRBD1
CDR3nt: TGTGCCAGTAGTATAGTTGGGACAGGGGTCCACGAGCAGTACTTC
CDR3aa: CASSIVGTGVHEQYF